This note documents a single T cell receptor (beta chain) sequence. V was shortened by 5 bases and J by 4 bases, with 11 bases between the two germline ends. Germline V gene data show CDR1 as SEHNR and CDR2 as FQNEAQ (reference sequence). This CDR3 contains 14 residues. Participants had their cohort set by participant-reported clinical history. The data were obtained in a study of blood T cell repertoires in COVID-19. The overall study: COVID-19 samples from acute and convalescent phases originated in the United States, Italy and Spain.

Generated by immunoSEQ multiplex PCR, the TCRdb table keeps only in-frame clones and is missing some. The table includes approximately 240,000 clones, 75% to 95% detected once. The sequencing input was PBMCs or T cells enriched from blood (not recorded which). The TCR sequence derives from a woman between 18 and 29 years old who had recovered from COVID-19. The V call is TRBV7-9, the J call TRBJ2-2, with no clear D. Here the CDR3 reads CASSPRSRTGELFF. As DNA, the CDR3 is TGTGCCAGCAGCCCCCGGAGTCGCACCGGGGAGCTGTTTTTT.